This T cell receptor beta chain originates from a study of Ad26.COV2.S vaccination and SARS-CoV-2 variants. Comments on this clone: Its antigen is currently unknown.

V was pared by 5 bases and J by 7 bases, with 9 bases between. CDR1 SGHVS and CDR2 FQNEAQ come from the germline V gene. The CDR3 totals 13 residues. As to treatment: some 20 received Ad26.COV2.S at low or high dose, single or two shots; roughly five received placebo; per-sample allocation not given. Sampling occurred on day 63 after the first vaccine or placebo injection. General study points: CD8+ and CD4+ T cells specific for spike reportedly responded with substantial breadth after vaccination.

TCRdb keeps only in-frame clones here, not all; method: immunoSEQ multiplex PCR. The sample contains hundreds of thousands of clones, roughly nine tenths of which appear only once. Sequencing was performed on peripheral blood, taken in a trial of Ad26.COV2.S vaccine versus placebo. The chain couples TRBV7-8 to TRBJ1-6, with no clear D. This receptor was taken from a person aged 18 to 65 who received the Ad26.COV2.S COVID-19 vaccine or a placebo. The CDR3 sequence is CASSRVGNSPLHF. CDR3 bases: TGTGCCAGCAGCCGGGTGGGAAATTCACCCCTCCACTTT.